This TCR beta chain was captured by sequencing in a study of shared clonotypes between healthy human individuals. Study information: Three plates were used per donor for CD4 naive, three for CD4 memory, two for CD8 naive and one for CD8 memory. The study's findings and limits: Large sequencing depth failed to make sorted-subset sequencing complete, rarefaction showed.

In this sample, this clone turned up once. What it recognizes is unknown. Once extracted for a subset, genomic DNA was divided evenly among several immunoSEQ plates. Data came from immunoSEQ multiplex PCR; TCRdb stores just in-frame clones and leaves some out. The data contain fewer than 1 million clones, about 96% of them singletons. Terminally differentiated effector memory CD45RA+ cells were left out of the naive CD8 fraction, which was CD45RO-negative and positively selected for CCR7. Unmatched junction bases numbered 1, after V lost 0 bases and J lost 2 bases. The CDR3 runs 16 residues. Germline CDR1 and CDR2: SGHRS and YFSETQ.

Sequencing was carried out using naive CD8+ T cells sorted from blood. J is TRBJ2-3 and V is TRBV5-1; 12 bases are a match to TRBD2. This clonotype originated in a man aged 25 to 45 in good health. As DNA, the CDR3 is TGCGCCAGCAGCTTGGGACTAGCGGGGGACACAGATACGCAGTATTTT. Amino acids: CASSLGLAGDTDTQYF.